The 26 T cell receptor beta chains presented below share a single source sample, sequenced in a study of T cell responses to AZD1222 COVID-19 vaccine. Assay used: immunoSEQ multiplex PCR; TCRdb lists only in-frame clones, some missing. Of roughly 130,000 clones in the sample, 92% are singletons; the top ten hold 3.1%. Specimen: peripheral blood, collected on day 0 of AZD1222 vaccination. All receptors come from an adult in good health.

This chain uses TRBV6-5 with TRBJ1-6; TRBD1 matches 7 bases. This CDR3 contains 15 residues. The trim removed 4 bases at V and 9 bases at J, leaving 9 bases unmatched. Germline CDR1 MNHEY, CDR2 SVGAGI. The CDR3 bases are TGTGCCAGCAGTTTAACCGGGACAGTGAGTTCACCCCTCCACTTT. Its protein product is CASSLTGTVSSPLHF.

The chain has TRBV7-6 and TRBJ2-7, with unresolved D. The CDR3 runs to 15 residues. V lost 6 bases, J lost 4 bases, and 19 bases lay in between. Germline V gene lookup returns CDR1 SGHVS and CDR2 FNYEAQ. In nucleotides, the CDR3 is TGTGCCAGCAGACTTCTCTCCCCTGCCGGTTACGAGCAGTACTTC. It specifies CASRLLSPAGYEQYF.

This chain uses TRBV28 with TRBJ2-7; D remains unclear. Trimming left V 7 bases short and J 5 bases short, with 21 bases between. The V gene's germline CDR1 is MDHEN and CDR2 SYDVKM. This CDR3 contains 15 residues. CDR3 sequence reads: CASKKTERSSNEQYF. CDR3 sequence (DNA): TGTGCCAGCAAGAAAACGGAGCGATCTTCCAACGAGCAGTACTTC.

This chain connects TRBV3-1 (or the pseudogene TRBV3-2) to TRBJ2-1; TRBD2 matches 8 bases. Germline loops: CDR1 LGHDT, CDR2 YNNKEL (reference sequence). The CDR3 sequence is 17 residues long. With V trimmed by 1 base and J by 0 bases, 5 bases remained unmatched. The CDR3 here is CASSQVGLADSYNEQFF. For the CDR3, the DNA is TGTGCCAGCAGCCAAGTAGGACTAGCCGACTCCTACAATGAGCAGTTCTTC.

This chain uses TRBV9 with TRBJ2-7, with D maybe TRBD2 (6 bases). Trimming left V 4 bases short and J 3 bases short, with 11 bases between. Germline CDR1 SGDLS, CDR2 YYNGEE. The CDR3 runs 13 residues. Here the CDR3 DNA reads TGTGCCAGCAGCCGCGGGGATAACTACGAGCAGTACTTC. Translating it yields CASSRGDNYEQYF. Full variable domain (missing parts from reference TRBV9 and TRBJ2-7): DSGVTQTPKHLITATGQRVTLRCSPRSGDLSVYWYQQSLDQGLQFLIQYYNGEERAKGNILERFSAQQFPDLHSELNLSSLELGDSALYFCASSRGDNYEQYFGPGTRLTVT.

The CDR3 is CASSPRTSGGYNEQFF. The CDR3 nucleotides read TGCGCCAGCAGCCCGCGGACTAGCGGGGGTTACAATGAGCAGTTCTTC. The chain uses TRBV5-1 and TRBJ2-1, with TRBD2 matching over 13 bases. CDR1 and CDR2 (germline): SGHRS, YFSETQ. J lost 4 bases, V lost 4 bases, and 5 bases had no gene match. The CDR3 is 16 residues long.

This rearrangement joins TRBV27 to TRBJ2-1; no clear D. CDR1 and CDR2 from the germline V gene are MNHEY and SMNVEV (reference sequence). Trimming took 7 bases from V and 0 from J, leaving 13 bases between them. The CDR3 runs 15 residues. The CDR3 reads CASTPELSSYNEQFF. For the CDR3, the DNA is TGTGCCAGCACCCCGGAGCTCAGCTCCTACAATGAGCAGTTCTTC.

The chain links TRBV19 to TRBJ1-5; D uncertain. Germline loops: CDR1 LNHDA, CDR2 SQIVND (reference sequence). Trimming left V 10 bases short and J 4 bases short, with 20 bases between. There are 15 residues in the CDR3. The CDR3 DNA reads TGTGCCACCTCACCCGCGGGCGGATCAAATCAGCCCCAGCATTTT. Translating gives CATSPAGGSNQPQHF.

The chain combines TRBV18 with TRBJ1-5; weak D call: TRBD1 (5 bases). CDR1 and CDR2 (germline): KGHSH, LQKENI. This CDR3 is built from 16 residues. Trimming removed 0 bases at V and 0 bases at J, with 9 bases between. CDR3 protein: CASSPPGADSNQPQHF. CDR3 bases: TGTGCCAGCTCACCACCCGGGGCGGATAGCAATCAGCCCCAGCATTTT. The full variable domain, with the rest looked up from reference TRBV18 and TRBJ1-5, is NAGVMQNPRHLVRRRGQEARLRCSPMKGHSHVYWYRQLPEEGLKFMVYLQKENIIDESGMPKERFSAEFPKEGPSILRIQQVVRGDSAAYFCASSPPGADSNQPQHFGDGTRLSIL.

This chain links TRBV7-2 with TRBJ2-1; 9 nucleotides line up with TRBD2. Germline assignment: CDR1 SGHTA and CDR2 FQGNSA. The length of the CDR3 is 14 residues. The V gene end was trimmed by 1 base and the J gene end by 7 bases; junction bases not matched to a gene: 2. CDR3 sequence: CASSLGLAVNEQFF. CDR3 DNA sequence: TGTGCCAGCAGCTTAGGACTAGCGGTTAATGAGCAGTTCTTC.

The V gene is TRBV7-3, the J gene TRBJ2-1; TRBD2 aligns across 10 bases. The CDR3 is made up of 15 amino acids. The germline CDR1 and CDR2 sequences are SGHTA and FQGTGA. V lost 4 bases to trimming and J lost 7 bases; unmatched junction nucleotides: 7. In DNA, the CDR3 is TGTGCCAGCAGCTCTAGCGGGAGCCGGGCAAATGAGCAGTTCTTC. Protein sequence: CASSSSGSRANEQFF.

The chain has TRBV7-9 and TRBJ2-2, with TRBD1 identical over 8 bases. Looked up from germline, CDR1 is SEHNR and CDR2 is FQNEAQ (reference sequence). The CDR3 runs to 17 residues. Unmatched junction bases numbered 9, after V lost 3 bases and J lost 3 bases. CDR3 DNA: TGTGCCAGCAGCTTCCCTGAACAGGGGGAAGACACCGGGGAGCTGTTTTTT. It yields the protein CASSFPEQGEDTGELFF. Filled out from reference TRBV7-9 and TRBJ2-2, the complete variable domain reads DTGVSQNPRHKITKRGQNVTFRCDPISEHNRLYWYRQTLGQGPEFLTYFQNEAQLEKSRLLSDRFSAERPKGSFSTLEIQRTEQGDSAMYLCASSFPEQGEDTGELFFGEGSRLTVL.

The rearrangement links TRBV28 to TRBJ2-1; 10 bases fit TRBD2. CDR1 is MDHEN, CDR2 SYDVKM, per germline. Trimming cost V 8 bases and J 7 bases; bases outside gene matches: 14. The CDR3 runs to 16 residues. CDR3 nucleotides: TGTGCCAGCCGCGGACTAGCGGAAGCTTCGGGTAATGAGCAGTTCTTC. Translated, it gives CASRGLAEASGNEQFF.

This chain connects TRBV7-3 to TRBJ1-3; D unclear. The V and J ends lost 5 bases and 0 bases respectively, with 8 bases between them. This CDR3 is built from 14 residues. The germline gives CDR1 SGHTA, CDR2 FQGTGA. The CDR3 sequence is CASSLQSSGNTIYF. CDR3 nucleotides: TGTGCCAGCAGCCTACAGAGCTCTGGAAACACCATATATTTT.

The rearrangement uses TRBV14 and TRBJ2-7, with no clear D. The ends were cut back, 2 bases at V and 1 base at J, with 9 bases in the middle. Germline values: CDR1 SGHDN, CDR2 FVKESK. The CDR3 has 14 residues. The CDR3 DNA is TGTGCCAGCAGCCAACATGCACAGTCCTACGAGCAGTACTTC. It specifies CASSQHAQSYEQYF.

This clone was seen once. The chain carries TRBV15 and TRBJ2-5; possibly TRBD1 for D (5 bases). The V gene lost 1 base and the J gene lost 2 bases, with 8 bases spanning the gap. Germline V gene sequence: CDR1 LNHNV, CDR2 YYDKDF (reference sequence). This CDR3 is built from 14 residues. CDR3 loop: CATSRAQAQETQYF. The CDR3 coding sequence is TGTGCCACCAGCAGAGCACAGGCACAAGAGACCCAGTACTTC.

The chain carries TRBV6-6 and TRBJ1-2; 8 bases fit TRBD1. V lost 4 bases and J lost 2; bases outside the gene matches: 3. Germline loops: CDR1 MNHNY, CDR2 SVGAGI (reference sequence). This CDR3 is 14 amino acids long. The CDR3 here is CASSSRTGNYGYTF. CDR3 DNA sequence: TGTGCCAGCAGTTCCAGGACAGGGAACTATGGCTACACCTTC.

J is TRBJ2-7 and V is TRBV7-6; 9 bases line up with TRBD2. The CDR3 contains 15 residues. The germline V gene has CDR1 SGHVS and CDR2 FNYEAQ. J lost 9 bases, V lost 6 bases, and 15 bases had no gene match. CDR3 residues: CASSPSGRSGRVQYF. DNA of the CDR3: TGTGCCAGCAGTCCGAGCGGGAGGTCAGGAAGGGTGCAGTACTTC.

The V and J genes are TRBV6-2 or TRBV6-3 and TRBJ2-1, with TRBD2 matching 13 bases. The J segment lost 8 bases and the V segment lost 5 bases, leaving 9 bases of the junction unmatched. The CDR3 extends over 16 amino acids. Per the germline V gene, CDR1 is MNHEY and CDR2 is SVGEGT. CDR3 DNA sequence: TGTGCCAGCAGTACGGGACTAGCGGGATTATGGGATGAGCAGTTCTTC. Its translation: CASSTGLAGLWDEQFF.

The chain joins TRBV19 to TRBJ2-1, with a possible D match to TRBD2 (8 bases). V gave up 4 bases and J gave up 6 bases, with 22 bases separating them. CDR1 and CDR2 (germline): LNHDA, SQIVND (reference sequence). This CDR3 has 17 amino acids. CDR3 sequence: CASSRQGDRAGGNEQFF. The DNA for the CDR3 is TGTGCCAGTAGTAGACAGGGCGATAGGGCGGGGGGCAATGAGCAGTTCTTC.

The count of this clone is one. The V and J genes are TRBV19 and TRBJ1-6, with D unclear. Germline CDR1 LNHDA, CDR2 SQIVND (reference sequence). The CDR3 has 15 amino acids. Trimming took 0 bases from V and 6 from J, leaving 9 bases between them. The CDR3, as DNA: TGTGCCAGTAGTATAGAAGCAGAGACTAATTCACCCCTCCACTTT. Amino acid sequence: CASSIEAETNSPLHF.

The chain is built from TRBV27 and TRBJ2-5; 8 nucleotides agree with TRBD1. The V gene's germline CDR1 is MNHEY and CDR2 SMNVEV (reference sequence). The J segment lost 4 bases and the V segment lost 5 bases, leaving 9 bases of the junction unmatched. CDR3 length equals 15 residues. CDR3 DNA: TGTGCCAGCAGTCCATTTGGACAGGGACGAGAGACCCAGTACTTC. Residues: CASSPFGQGRETQYF.

The DNA for the CDR3 is TGTGCCAGCAGCTCTACAGGGGGCAGATATGGCTACACCTTC. It encodes CASSSTGGRYGYTF. The rearrangement joins TRBV7-2 to TRBJ1-2; 9 bases match TRBD1. The V segment lost 4 bases and the J segment 5 bases; nucleotides outside the gene matches: 5. The CDR3 length is 14 residues. From germline, CDR1 is SGHTA and CDR2 FQGNSA. The whole variable domain, filled in from reference TRBV7-2 and TRBJ1-2, reads GAGVSQSPSNKVTEKGKDVELRCDPISGHTALYWYRQSLGQGLEFLIYFQGNSAPDKSGLPSDRFSAERTGGSVSTLTIQRTQQEDSAVYLCASSSTGGRYGYTFGSGTRLTVV.

This rearrangement joins TRBV7-2 to TRBJ2-4; D gene uncertain. Trimming pared 1 base from V and 8 bases from J, leaving 15 bases between. The CDR3 contains 15 residues. Germline loops: CDR1 SGHTA, CDR2 FQGNSA. The CDR3 bases are TGTGCCAGCAGCTTAGGTCTTAGTTCTTTTTACATTCAGTACTTC. Amino acids: CASSLGLSSFYIQYF. The whole variable domain, filled in from reference TRBV7-2 and TRBJ2-4, reads GAGVSQSPSNKVTEKGKDVELRCDPISGHTALYWYRQSLGQGLEFLIYFQGNSAPDKSGLPSDRFSAERTGGSVSTLTIQRTQQEDSAVYLCASSLGLSSFYIQYFGAGTRLSVL.

The V gene is TRBV5-1, the J gene TRBJ2-2, with 8 positions matching TRBD2. Trimming removed 0 bases from V and 7 bases from J; junction bases left unmatched: 11. Germline values: CDR1 SGHRS, CDR2 YFSETQ. This CDR3 spans 17 amino acids. CDR3 DNA sequence: TGCGCCAGCAGCTTGGTCCCGGGAGGGCCCAAGGGCGGGGAGCTGTTTTTT. It translates to CASSLVPGGPKGGELFF.

The chain recombines TRBV18 with TRBJ1-4; possibly TRBD1 for D (5 bases). Between the trimmed V and J ends, which lost 6 bases and 5 bases, there was a span of 10 bases. This CDR3 has 13 residues. In germline, CDR1 is KGHSH, CDR2 LQKENI. The CDR3 here is CASSRNRNEKLFF. The CDR3 region has the DNA TGTGCCAGCTCTCGGAACAGGAATGAAAAACTGTTTTTT.